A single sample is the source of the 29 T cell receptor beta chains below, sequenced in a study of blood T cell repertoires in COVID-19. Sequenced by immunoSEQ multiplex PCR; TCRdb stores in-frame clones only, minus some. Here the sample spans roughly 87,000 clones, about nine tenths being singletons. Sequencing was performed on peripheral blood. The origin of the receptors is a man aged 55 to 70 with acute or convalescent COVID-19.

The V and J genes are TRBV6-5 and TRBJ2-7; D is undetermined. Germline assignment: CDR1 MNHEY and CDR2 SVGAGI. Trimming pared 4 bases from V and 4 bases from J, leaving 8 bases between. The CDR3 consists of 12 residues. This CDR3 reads CASSSSGYEQYF. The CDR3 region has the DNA TGTGCCAGCAGTTCGTCCGGTTACGAGCAGTACTTC.

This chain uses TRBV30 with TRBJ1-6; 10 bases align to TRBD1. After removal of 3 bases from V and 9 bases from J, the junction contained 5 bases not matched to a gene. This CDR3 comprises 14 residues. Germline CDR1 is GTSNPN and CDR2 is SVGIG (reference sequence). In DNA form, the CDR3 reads TGTGCCTGGAGGAGGGGACAGGGGACTTCACCCCTCCACTTT. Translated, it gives CAWRRGQGTSPLHF.

The CDR3 reads CASSLWTATYNEQFF. The CDR3 coding sequence is TGTGCCAGCAGCTTGTGGACAGCCACCTACAATGAGCAGTTCTTC. The chain uses TRBV5-4 and TRBJ2-1; perhaps TRBD1 as D (6 bases). The CDR3 length is 15 residues. Trimming took 1 base from V and 2 from J, leaving 10 bases between them. Germline-derived CDR1 and CDR2 are SGHNT and YYREEE (reference sequence).

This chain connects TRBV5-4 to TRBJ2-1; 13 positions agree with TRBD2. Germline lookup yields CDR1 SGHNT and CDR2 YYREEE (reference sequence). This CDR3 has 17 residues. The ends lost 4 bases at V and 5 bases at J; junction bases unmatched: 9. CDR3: CASSKTSGRPRDNEQFF. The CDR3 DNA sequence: TGTGCCAGCAGCAAGACTAGCGGGAGGCCTCGGGACAATGAGCAGTTCTTC.

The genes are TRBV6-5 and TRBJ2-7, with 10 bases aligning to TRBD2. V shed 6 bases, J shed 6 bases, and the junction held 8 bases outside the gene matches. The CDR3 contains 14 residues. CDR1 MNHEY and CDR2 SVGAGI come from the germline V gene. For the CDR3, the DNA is TGTGCCAGCAGCCAAAGCGGGAGGGCAAGCGAGCAGTACTTC. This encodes CASSQSGRASEQYF.

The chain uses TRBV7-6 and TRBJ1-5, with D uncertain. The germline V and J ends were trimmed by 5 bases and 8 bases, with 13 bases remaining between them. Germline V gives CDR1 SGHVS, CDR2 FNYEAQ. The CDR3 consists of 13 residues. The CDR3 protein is CASSLGGREPQHF. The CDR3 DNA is TGTGCCAGCAGCCTGGGTGGTCGGGAGCCCCAGCATTTT.

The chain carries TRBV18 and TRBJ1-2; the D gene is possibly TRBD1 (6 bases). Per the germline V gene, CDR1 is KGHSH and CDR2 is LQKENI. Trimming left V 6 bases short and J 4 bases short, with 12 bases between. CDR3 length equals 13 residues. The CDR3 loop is CASSLDSLYGYTF. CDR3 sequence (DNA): TGTGCCAGCTCCCTGGACAGCCTCTATGGCTACACCTTC.

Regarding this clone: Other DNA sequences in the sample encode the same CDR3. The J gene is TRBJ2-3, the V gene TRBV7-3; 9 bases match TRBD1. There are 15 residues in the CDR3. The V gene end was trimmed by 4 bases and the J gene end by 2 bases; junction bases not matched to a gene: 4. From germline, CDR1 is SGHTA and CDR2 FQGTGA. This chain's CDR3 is CASSSDRGLTDTQYF. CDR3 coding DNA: TGTGCCAGCAGCTCGGACAGGGGACTCACAGATACGCAGTATTTT.

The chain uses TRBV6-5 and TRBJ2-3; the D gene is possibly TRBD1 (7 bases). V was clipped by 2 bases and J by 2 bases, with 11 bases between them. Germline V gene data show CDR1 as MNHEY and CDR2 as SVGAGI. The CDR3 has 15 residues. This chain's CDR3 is CASSYGRGATDTQYF. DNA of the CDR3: TGTGCCAGCAGTTACGGCAGGGGGGCCACAGATACGCAGTATTTT.

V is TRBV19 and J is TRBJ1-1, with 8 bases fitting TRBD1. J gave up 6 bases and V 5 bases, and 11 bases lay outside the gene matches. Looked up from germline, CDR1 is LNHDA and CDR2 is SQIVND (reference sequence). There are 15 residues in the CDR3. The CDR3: CASSQTDRGAPEAFF. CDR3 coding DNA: TGTGCCAGTAGTCAAACAGACAGGGGAGCCCCTGAAGCTTTCTTT.

The CDR3 sequence is CASSRQAFSYNEQFF. The CDR3 bases are TGTGCCAGCAGCCGGCAGGCTTTCTCCTACAATGAGCAGTTCTTC. The chain joins TRBV14 to TRBJ2-1; D is undetermined. Germline CDR1 is SGHDN and CDR2 is FVKESK. Trimming took 4 bases from V and 0 from J, leaving 10 bases between them. The CDR3 consists of 15 residues. The full variable domain, with the rest looked up from reference TRBV14 and TRBJ2-1, is EAGVTQFPSHSVIEKGQTVTLRCDPISGHDNLYWYRRVMGKEIKFLLHFVKESKQDESGMPNNRFLAERTGGTYSTLKVQPAELEDSGVYFCASSRQAFSYNEQFFGPGTRLTVL.

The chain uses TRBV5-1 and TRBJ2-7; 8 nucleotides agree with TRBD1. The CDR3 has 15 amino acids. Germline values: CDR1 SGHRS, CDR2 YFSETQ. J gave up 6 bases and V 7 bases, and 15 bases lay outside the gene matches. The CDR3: CASSPRQGTEFEQYF. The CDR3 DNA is TGCGCCAGCTCCCCCAGACAGGGGACAGAGTTCGAGCAGTACTTC.

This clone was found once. The DNA for the CDR3 is TGCGCCAGCAGCTCGCATTCTGGAGGGACCTACGAGCAGTACTTC. The encoded protein is CASSSHSGGTYEQYF. The rearrangement uses TRBV5-1 and TRBJ2-7; possible D gene TRBD2, 6 bases. V gave up 3 bases and J gave up 2 bases, with 15 bases separating them. Germline V gene sequence: CDR1 SGHRS, CDR2 YFSETQ. The CDR3 extends over 15 amino acids.

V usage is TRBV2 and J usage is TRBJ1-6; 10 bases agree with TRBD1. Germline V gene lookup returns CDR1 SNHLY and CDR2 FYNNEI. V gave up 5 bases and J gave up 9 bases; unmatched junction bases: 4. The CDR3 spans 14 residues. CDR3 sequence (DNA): TGTGCCAGCAGTTCCGGGACAGGGGTTTCACCCCTCCACTTT. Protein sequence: CASSSGTGVSPLHF.

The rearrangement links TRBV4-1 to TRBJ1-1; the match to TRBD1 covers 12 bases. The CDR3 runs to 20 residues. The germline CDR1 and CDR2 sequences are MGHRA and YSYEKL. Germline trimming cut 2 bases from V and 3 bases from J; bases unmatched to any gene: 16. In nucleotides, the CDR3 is TGCGCCAGCAGCCAAAGGATACCGTCAGCGGGACAGGGGGCGGACACTGAAGCTTTCTTT. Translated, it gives CASSQRIPSAGQGADTEAFF.

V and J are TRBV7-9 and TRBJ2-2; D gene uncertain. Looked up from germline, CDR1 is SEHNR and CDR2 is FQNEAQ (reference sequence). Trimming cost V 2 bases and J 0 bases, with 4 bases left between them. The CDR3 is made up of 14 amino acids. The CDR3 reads CASSLRANTGELFF. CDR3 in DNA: TGTGCCAGCAGCTTACGGGCGAACACCGGGGAGCTGTTTTTT. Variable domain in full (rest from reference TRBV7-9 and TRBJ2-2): DTGVSQNPRHKITKRGQNVTFRCDPISEHNRLYWYRQTLGQGPEFLTYFQNEAQLEKSRLLSDRFSAERPKGSFSTLEIQRTEQGDSAMYLCASSLRANTGELFFGEGSRLTVL.

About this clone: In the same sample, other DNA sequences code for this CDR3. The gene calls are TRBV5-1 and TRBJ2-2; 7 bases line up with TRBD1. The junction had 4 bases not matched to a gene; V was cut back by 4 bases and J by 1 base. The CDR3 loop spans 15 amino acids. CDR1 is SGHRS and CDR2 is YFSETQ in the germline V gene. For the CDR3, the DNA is TGCGCCAGCAGCCCCAGGACAGGGAACACCGGGGAGCTGTTTTTT. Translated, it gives CASSPRTGNTGELFF.

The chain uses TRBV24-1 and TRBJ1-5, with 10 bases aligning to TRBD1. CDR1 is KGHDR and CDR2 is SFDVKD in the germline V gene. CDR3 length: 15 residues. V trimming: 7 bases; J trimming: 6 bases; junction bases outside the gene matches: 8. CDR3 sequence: CATRSSGQGFQPQHF. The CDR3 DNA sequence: TGTGCCACCAGATCATCGGGACAGGGGTTTCAGCCCCAGCATTTT.

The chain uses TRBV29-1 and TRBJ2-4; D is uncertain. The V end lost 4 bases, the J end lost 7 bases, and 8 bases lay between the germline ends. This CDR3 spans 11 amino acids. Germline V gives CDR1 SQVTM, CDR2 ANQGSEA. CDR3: CSVVTENIQYF. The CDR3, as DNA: TGCAGCGTTGTCACGGAGAACATTCAGTACTTC.

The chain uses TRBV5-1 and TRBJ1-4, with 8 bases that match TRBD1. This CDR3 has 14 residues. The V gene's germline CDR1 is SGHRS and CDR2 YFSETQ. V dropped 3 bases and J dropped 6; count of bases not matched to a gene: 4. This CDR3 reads CASSSRGLDEKLFF. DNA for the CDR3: TGCGCCAGCAGCTCCAGGGGGCTAGATGAAAAACTGTTTTTT.

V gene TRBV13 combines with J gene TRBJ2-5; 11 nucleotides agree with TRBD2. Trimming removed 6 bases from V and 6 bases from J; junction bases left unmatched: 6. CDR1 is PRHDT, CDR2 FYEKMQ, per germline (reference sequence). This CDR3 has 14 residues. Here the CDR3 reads CASRVAGGPQTQYF. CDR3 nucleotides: TGTGCCAGCAGAGTAGCGGGAGGGCCCCAGACCCAGTACTTC. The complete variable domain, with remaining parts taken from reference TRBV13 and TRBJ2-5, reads AAGVIQSPRHLIKEKRETATLKCYPIPRHDTVYWYQQGPGQDPQFLISFYEKMQSDKGSIPDRFSAQQFSDYHSELNMSSLELGDSALYFCASRVAGGPQTQYFGPGTRLLVL.

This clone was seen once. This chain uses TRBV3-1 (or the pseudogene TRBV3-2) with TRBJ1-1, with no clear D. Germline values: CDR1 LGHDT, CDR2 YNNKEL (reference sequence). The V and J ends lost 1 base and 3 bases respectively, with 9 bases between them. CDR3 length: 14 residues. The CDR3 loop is CASSQVSRDTEAFF. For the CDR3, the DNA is TGTGCCAGCAGCCAAGTTAGTCGGGACACTGAAGCTTTCTTT.

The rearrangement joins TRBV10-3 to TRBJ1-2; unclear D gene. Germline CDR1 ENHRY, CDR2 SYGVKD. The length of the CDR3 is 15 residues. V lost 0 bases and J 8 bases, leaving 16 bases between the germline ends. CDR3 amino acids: CAISESIGPMEGYTF. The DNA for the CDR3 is TGTGCCATCAGTGAGTCGATAGGTCCCATGGAGGGCTACACCTTC.

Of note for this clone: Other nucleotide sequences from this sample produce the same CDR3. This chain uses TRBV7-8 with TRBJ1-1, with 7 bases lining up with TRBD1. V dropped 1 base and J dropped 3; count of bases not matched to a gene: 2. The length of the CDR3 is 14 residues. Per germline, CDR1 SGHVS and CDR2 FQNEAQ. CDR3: CASSLGQGHTEAFF. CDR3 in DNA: TGTGCCAGCAGCTTAGGACAGGGACACACTGAAGCTTTCTTT.

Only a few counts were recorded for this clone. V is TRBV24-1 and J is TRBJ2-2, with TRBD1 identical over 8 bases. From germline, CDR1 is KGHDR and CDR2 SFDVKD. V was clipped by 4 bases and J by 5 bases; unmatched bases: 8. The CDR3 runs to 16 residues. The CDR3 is CATSDAGGRRTGELFF. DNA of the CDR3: TGTGCCACCAGTGACGCAGGGGGCAGAAGGACCGGGGAGCTGTTTTTT.

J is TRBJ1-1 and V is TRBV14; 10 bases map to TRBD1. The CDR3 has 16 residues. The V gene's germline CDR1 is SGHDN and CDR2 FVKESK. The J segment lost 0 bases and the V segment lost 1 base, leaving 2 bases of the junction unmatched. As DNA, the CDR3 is TGTGCCAGCAGCCAAGTGGGACAGGGGATGAACACTGAAGCTTTCTTT. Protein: CASSQVGQGMNTEAFF.

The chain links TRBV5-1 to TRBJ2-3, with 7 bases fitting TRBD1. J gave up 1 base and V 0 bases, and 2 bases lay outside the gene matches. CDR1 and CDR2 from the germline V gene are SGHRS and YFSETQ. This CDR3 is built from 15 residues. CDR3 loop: CASSLDRGGTDTQYF. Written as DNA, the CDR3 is TGCGCCAGCAGCTTGGACAGGGGAGGCACAGATACGCAGTATTTT. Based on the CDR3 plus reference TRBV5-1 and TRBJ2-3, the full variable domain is KAGVTQTPRYLIKTRGQQVTLSCSPISGHRSVSWYQQTPGQGLQFLFEYFSETQRNKGNFPGRFSGRQFSNSRSEMNVSTLELGDSALYLCASSLDRGGTDTQYFGPGTRLTVL.

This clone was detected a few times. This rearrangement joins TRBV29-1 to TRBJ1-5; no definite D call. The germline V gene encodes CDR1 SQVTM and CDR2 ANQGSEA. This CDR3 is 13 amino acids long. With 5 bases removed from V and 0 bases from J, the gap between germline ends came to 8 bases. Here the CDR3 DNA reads TGCAGCGTTAGAGGAAATAGCAATCAGCCCCAGCATTTT. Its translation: CSVRGNSNQPQHF.

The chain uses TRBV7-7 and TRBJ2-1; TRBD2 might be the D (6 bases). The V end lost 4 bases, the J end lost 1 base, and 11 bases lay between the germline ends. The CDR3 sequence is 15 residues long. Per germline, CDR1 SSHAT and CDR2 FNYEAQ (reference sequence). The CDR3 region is CASSSSGTSYNEQFF. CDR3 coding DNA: TGTGCCAGCAGCTCATCCGGGACTTCCTACAATGAGCAGTTCTTC.